Below, 12 T cell receptor beta chains from the same sample are listed, as sequenced in a study of T-cell reconstitution after alpha-beta-depleted transplantation in children. Unique molecular identifiers featured in how the TCRbeta library was prepared. TCRdb processed the PCR reads anew with MiXCR; each CDR3 protein has one entry. Of 540,000 or so distinct CDR3 sequences listed, about 21% are singletons. This specimen consisted of PBMCs, mostly from graft donor cells, obtained 360 days after TCRalphabeta/CD19-depleted stem cell transplant. The receptor source for this set is a boy younger than two who had a stem cell transplant for acute myeloid leukemia, so the T cells may come from the graft donor.

The gene calls are TRBV5-4 and TRBJ1-2; D is ambiguous. Trimming shortened V by 0 bases and J by 4 bases, and 13 bases separated the two germline ends. Germline lookup yields CDR1 SGHNT and CDR2 YYREEE (reference sequence). The CDR3 contains 15 residues. The CDR3 bases are TGTGCCAGCAGCTTGGGCAGCTCGAATAGCTATGGCTACACCTTC. Translated, it gives CASSLGSSNSYGYTF.

The CDR3 sequence: CASSLLPVQDQPQHF. The CDR3 bases are TGTGCCAGCAGTTTACTACCAGTTCAAGATCAGCCCCAGCATTTT. The V call is TRBV27, the J call TRBJ1-5; no firm D call. The V end lost 2 bases, the J end lost 5 bases, and 13 bases lay between the germline ends. Germline V lookup: CDR1 MNHEY, CDR2 SMNVEV (reference sequence). This CDR3 comprises 15 residues.

This clonotype was seen at least ten times. The chain links TRBV20-1 to TRBJ2-7; TRBD2 matches at 8 bases. The junction had 6 bases not matched to a gene; V was cut back by 2 bases and J by 6 bases. Germline V gene lookup returns CDR1 DFQATT and CDR2 SNEGSKA (reference sequence). CDR3 length: 13 amino acids. CDR3 sequence reads: CSARRGGLSEQYV. CDR3 sequence (DNA): TGCAGTGCTAGACGGGGGGGATTGAGCGAGCAGTACGTC.

As DNA, the CDR3 is TGCAGCGTTGAGACCAGGAACACTGAAGCTTTCTTT. This sequence encodes CSVETRNTEAFF. This sequence joins TRBV29-1 and TRBJ1-1; D unclear. The CDR3 spans 12 residues. V was trimmed by 3 bases and J by 1 base, leaving 6 bases between them. The germline CDR1 and CDR2 sequences are SQVTM and ANQGSEA.

The chain couples TRBV5-1 to TRBJ2-1; TRBD1 matches 9 bases. Losses at the gene ends were 3 bases for V and 2 bases for J; bases not matched to a gene: 12. Germline CDR1 is SGHRS and CDR2 is YFSETQ. There are 18 residues in the CDR3. The CDR3 DNA reads TGCGCCAGCAGCTCTTATCTTACAGGGGGCGCGACCTACAATGAGCAGTTCTTC. Protein sequence: CASSSYLTGGATYNEQFF.

This sequence joins TRBV9 and TRBJ2-1, with D unresolved. Between the trimmed V and J ends, which lost 4 bases and 0 bases, there was a span of 11 bases. The CDR3 has 15 residues. From germline, CDR1 is SGDLS and CDR2 YYNGEE. The CDR3 spells CASSPKRNSYNEQFF. In nucleotides, the CDR3 is TGTGCCAGCAGCCCGAAGAGAAACTCCTACAATGAGCAGTTCTTC.

This clonotype has ten or more counts. This chain connects TRBV29-1 to TRBJ2-5; 12 bases agree with TRBD1. This CDR3 is built from 16 residues. Germline trimming cut 0 bases from V and 1 base from J; bases unmatched to any gene: 3. Germline CDR1 SQVTM, CDR2 ANQGSEA. CDR3 in amino acids: CSVEDPGQGAQETQYF. The CDR3 DNA reads as TGCAGCGTTGAAGATCCGGGACAGGGGGCCCAAGAGACCCAGTACTTC.

This clonotype came up a few times. The chain employs TRBV10-3 and TRBJ2-1; maybe TRBD2 (6 bases). The CDR3 consists of 13 residues. Germline CDR1 reads ENHRY; CDR2 reads SYGVKD. The V end lost 5 bases, the J end lost 6 bases, and 11 bases lay between the germline ends. The CDR3 loop reads CAISMGGGNEQFF. Here the CDR3 DNA reads TGTGCCATCAGTATGGGGGGTGGCAATGAGCAGTTCTTC.

The table lists this clonotype with many counts. CDR3 in DNA: TGTGCCAGCAGTTTATTGGCCAAAAACATTCAGTACTTC. It yields the protein CASSLLAKNIQYF. The chain combines TRBV28 with TRBJ2-4; D is unresolved. This CDR3 has 13 residues. CDR1 is MDHEN and CDR2 is SYDVKM in the germline V gene. Trimming took off 1 base at V and 1 base at J, with 2 bases between the two ends. Filled out from reference TRBV28 and TRBJ2-4, the complete variable domain reads DVKVTQSSRYLVKRTGEKVFLECVQDMDHENMFWYRQDPGLGLRLIYFSYDVKMKEKGDIPEGYSVSREKKERFSLILESASTNQTSMYLCASSLLAKNIQYFGAGTRLSVL.

Only one count was recorded for this clonotype. V is TRBV20-1 and J is TRBJ1-4; perhaps TRBD1 as D (5 bases). Germline V gene data show CDR1 as DFQATT and CDR2 as SNEGSKA (reference sequence). This CDR3 is built from 13 residues. Trimming shortened V by 3 bases and J by 5 bases, and 10 bases separated the two germline ends. CDR3 amino acids: CSARMGVNEKLFF. The DNA of the CDR3 is TGCAGTGCTAGGATGGGGGTGAATGAAAAACTGTTTTTT.

The chain has TRBV5-5 and TRBJ2-7; TRBD1 is a possible D gene (6 bases). This CDR3 has 14 residues. CDR1 is SGHKS and CDR2 is YYEKEE in the germline V gene (reference sequence). Deletions cut 4 bases from V and 2 bases from J, with 13 bases between. This CDR3 is CASSPGQPAYEQYV. In DNA form, the CDR3 reads TGTGCCAGCAGCCCTGGACAGCCAGCCTACGAGCAGTACGTC.

This clonotype came up many times. The chain employs TRBV9 and TRBJ2-6, with 12 positions matching TRBD2. This CDR3 is built from 18 residues. Germline CDR1 is SGDLS and CDR2 is YYNGEE. V was clipped by 4 bases and J by 0 bases; unmatched bases: 5. The CDR3 DNA reads TGTGCCAGCAGCTTCCGGACTAGCGGGACCTCTGGGGCCAACGTCCTGACTTTC. It is translated as CASSFRTSGTSGANVLTF. The variable domain in full, with the rest retrieved from reference TRBV9 and TRBJ2-6, is DSGVTQTPKHLITATGQRVTLRCSPRSGDLSVYWYQQSLDQGLQFLIQYYNGEERAKGNILERFSAQQFPDLHSELNLSSLELGDSALYFCASSFRTSGTSGANVLTFGAGSRLTVL.